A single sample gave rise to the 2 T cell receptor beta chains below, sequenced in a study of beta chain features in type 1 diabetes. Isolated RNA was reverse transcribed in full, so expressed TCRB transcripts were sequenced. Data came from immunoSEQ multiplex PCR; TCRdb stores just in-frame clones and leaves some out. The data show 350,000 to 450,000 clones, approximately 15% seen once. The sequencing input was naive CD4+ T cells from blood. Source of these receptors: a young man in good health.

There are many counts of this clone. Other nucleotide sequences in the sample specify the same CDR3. CDR3 DNA sequence: TGCAGTGCTAGACAAGAGACCCAGTACTTC. Translation: CSARQETQYF. The chain uses TRBV20-1 and TRBJ2-5; D is unclear. The CDR3 consists of 10 residues. Looked up from germline, CDR1 is DFQATT and CDR2 is SNEGSKA (reference sequence). The germline V and J ends were trimmed by 2 bases and 2 bases, with 0 bases remaining between them.

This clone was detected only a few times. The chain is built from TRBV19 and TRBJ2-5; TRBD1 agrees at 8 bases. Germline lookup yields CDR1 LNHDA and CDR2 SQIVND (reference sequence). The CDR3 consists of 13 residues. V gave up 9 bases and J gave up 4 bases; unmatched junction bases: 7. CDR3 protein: CASGQGRLETQYF. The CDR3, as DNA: TGTGCCAGCGGACAGGGAAGATTAGAGACCCAGTACTTC.